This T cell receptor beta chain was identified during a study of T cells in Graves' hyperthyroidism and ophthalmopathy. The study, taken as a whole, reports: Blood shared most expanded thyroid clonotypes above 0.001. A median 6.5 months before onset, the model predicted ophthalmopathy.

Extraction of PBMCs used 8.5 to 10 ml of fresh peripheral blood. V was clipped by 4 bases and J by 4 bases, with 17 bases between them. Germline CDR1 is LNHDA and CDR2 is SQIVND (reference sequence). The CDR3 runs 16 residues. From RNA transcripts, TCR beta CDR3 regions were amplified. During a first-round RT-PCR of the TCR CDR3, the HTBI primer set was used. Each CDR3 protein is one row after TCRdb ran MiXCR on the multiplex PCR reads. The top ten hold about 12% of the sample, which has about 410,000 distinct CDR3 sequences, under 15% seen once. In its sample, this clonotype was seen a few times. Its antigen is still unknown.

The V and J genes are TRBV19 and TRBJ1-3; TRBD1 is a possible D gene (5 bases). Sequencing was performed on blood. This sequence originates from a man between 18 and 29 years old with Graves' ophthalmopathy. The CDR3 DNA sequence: TGTGCCAGTAGTACCCCGACTACAGGTTCGGGAAACACCATATATTTT. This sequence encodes CASSTPTTGSGNTIYF.